The next 27 T cell receptor beta chains were all read from a single sample in a study of T cells after somatic rescue of genetic block. The method was immunoSEQ multiplex PCR; TCRdb's version includes in-frame clones alone and lacks a portion of them. The sample yields 67,000 or so clones, more than 75% seen once. Material: peripheral blood mononuclear cells (PBMCs). The source of these receptors is a man aged 30 to 45.

The rearrangement joins TRBV2 to TRBJ1-4, with TRBD1 as a possible D gene (5 bases). Trimming pared 2 bases from V and 8 bases from J, leaving 12 bases between. Germline CDR1 and CDR2: SNHLY and FYNNEI. The CDR3 is made up of 14 amino acids. The CDR3 loop is CASSEPQGGEKLFF. The CDR3 nucleotides read TGTGCCAGCAGTGAACCCCAGGGAGGGGAAAAACTGTTTTTT.

The chain recombines TRBV13 with TRBJ2-2; 9 bases align to TRBD2. From germline, CDR1 is PRHDT and CDR2 FYEKMQ (reference sequence). V lost 5 bases and J lost 3; bases outside the gene matches: 4. The length of the CDR3 is 15 residues. The CDR3 DNA is TGTGCCAGCAGCGTTAGCGGGAGTTACACCGGGGAGCTGTTTTTT. The encoded protein is CASSVSGSYTGELFF.

The V gene is TRBV25-1, the J gene TRBJ2-7, with 8 nucleotides matching TRBD1. The germline gives CDR1 MGHDK, CDR2 SYGVNS. The J segment lost 4 bases and the V segment lost 9 bases, leaving 11 bases of the junction unmatched. This CDR3 spans 14 amino acids. For the CDR3, the DNA is TGTGCCAGGAGGGCCCCGAGACAGGGGTACGAGCAGTACTTC. It is translated as CARRAPRQGYEQYF.

This rearrangement joins TRBV4-3 to TRBJ2-7, with D possibly being TRBD1 (6 bases). V was pared by 0 bases and J by 5 bases, with 20 bases between. Germline CDR1 reads LGHNA; CDR2 reads YSLEER. This CDR3 comprises 17 residues. CDR3 sequence reads: CASSQEIRVGSGDEQYF. The CDR3 coding sequence is TGCGCCAGCAGCCAAGAAATTCGGGTGGGTTCAGGGGACGAGCAGTACTTC.

CDR3 sequence reads: CASSVAHRNEQFF. CDR3 DNA: TGTGCCAGCAGCGTAGCGCACCGCAATGAGCAGTTCTTC. This sequence joins TRBV9 and TRBJ2-1, with unresolved D. V lost 0 bases and J lost 6, with 7 bases in between. The CDR3 spans 13 residues. The V gene's germline CDR1 is SGDLS and CDR2 YYNGEE. The full variable domain, with the rest looked up from reference TRBV9 and TRBJ2-1, is DSGVTQTPKHLITATGQRVTLRCSPRSGDLSVYWYQQSLDQGLQFLIQYYNGEERAKGNILERFSAQQFPDLHSELNLSSLELGDSALYFCASSVAHRNEQFFGPGTRLTVL.

V gene TRBV28 combines with J gene TRBJ1-5; D is ambiguous. The V end lost 2 bases, the J end lost 3 bases, and 11 bases lay between the germline ends. Germline V gene data show CDR1 as MDHEN and CDR2 as SYDVKM. The CDR3 is 15 amino acids. CDR3 in DNA: TGTGCCAGCAGTTTAATCCTGACACCCAATCAGCCCCAGCATTTT. Encoded protein: CASSLILTPNQPQHF.

This rearrangement joins TRBV6-1 to TRBJ1-1; D unresolved. From germline, CDR1 is MNHNS and CDR2 SASEGT. This CDR3 has 12 amino acids. V was clipped by 6 bases and J by 4 bases, with 9 bases between them. This CDR3 is CASSLYGTEAFF. The CDR3 nucleotides are TGTGCCAGCAGCCTATATGGCACTGAAGCTTTCTTT.

The chain has TRBV7-2 and TRBJ1-1; TRBD1 matches 11 bases. Germline V CDR1 and CDR2: SGHTA, FQGNSA. This CDR3 is built from 16 residues. Trimming removed 5 bases from V and 5 bases from J; junction bases left unmatched: 10. As DNA, the CDR3 is TGTGCCAGCAGCCTGGCACGCGGACAGGGGGCTACTGAAGCTTTCTTT. Translation gives CASSLARGQGATEAFF.

The V and J genes are TRBV5-6 and TRBJ2-7; tentatively, D is TRBD1 or TRBD2 (6 bases each). Trimming removed 2 bases at V and 0 bases at J, with 18 bases between. This CDR3 has 17 residues. Per the germline V gene, CDR1 is SGHDT and CDR2 is YYEEEE. CDR3 protein: CASSFEPGGFSSYEQYF. For the CDR3, the DNA is TGTGCCAGCAGCTTTGAGCCCGGGGGCTTCAGCTCCTACGAGCAGTACTTC.

The CDR3 nucleotides read TGTGCCAGCAGTTACTCGGCAGGGAACACCGGGGAGCTGTTTTTT. This translates into CASSYSAGNTGELFF. The gene calls are TRBV6-5 and TRBJ2-2; no firm D call. V was shortened by 0 bases and J by 1 base, with 6 bases between the two germline ends. Germline V CDR1 and CDR2: MNHEY, SVGAGI. The CDR3 length is 15 residues.

The genes are TRBV9 and TRBJ2-5; TRBD2 might be the D (6 bases). There are 11 residues in the CDR3. V lost 5 bases and J 5 bases, leaving 7 bases between the germline ends. Per the germline V gene, CDR1 is SGDLS and CDR2 is YYNGEE. The CDR3 region has the DNA TGTGCCAGCAGTCGGGGGGAGACCCAGTACTTC. This codes for CASSRGETQYF.

The rearrangement uses TRBV19 and TRBJ2-7, with TRBD1 as a possible D gene (6 bases). The CDR3 spans 14 residues. The germline V and J ends were trimmed by 2 bases and 3 bases, with 11 bases remaining between them. The germline V gene has CDR1 LNHDA and CDR2 SQIVND (reference sequence). The CDR3, as DNA: TGTGCCAGTAGTATATCGGACAGTTACTACGAGCAGTACTTC. Protein: CASSISDSYYEQYF.

The chain couples TRBV10-3 to TRBJ2-2; D gene ambiguous. CDR3 length: 14 residues. Trimming cost V 7 bases and J 0 bases, with 9 bases left between them. Germline CDR1 is ENHRY and CDR2 is SYGVKD. For the CDR3, the DNA is TGTGCCATCAACCCAGGACCGAACACCGGGGAGCTGTTTTTT. This encodes CAINPGPNTGELFF.

The chain uses TRBV5-6 and TRBJ2-7, with TRBD1 matching 7 bases. The CDR3 is 14 residues long. Germline assignment: CDR1 SGHDT and CDR2 YYEEEE. The J segment lost 7 bases and the V segment lost 3 bases, leaving 10 bases of the junction unmatched. CDR3 coding DNA: TGTGCCAGCAGCTCCGGGACAGCCTTCTTTGAGCAGTACTTC. Its translation: CASSSGTAFFEQYF.

The gene calls are TRBV19 and TRBJ2-7; TRBD2 matches at 7 bases. This CDR3 comprises 13 residues. Germline V gene data show CDR1 as LNHDA and CDR2 as SQIVND (reference sequence). J gave up 6 bases and V 7 bases, and 9 bases lay outside the gene matches. The CDR3 spells CASKNPGGGEQYF. As DNA, the CDR3 is TGTGCCAGTAAAAACCCGGGCGGGGGCGAGCAGTACTTC.

The chain couples TRBV27 to TRBJ1-4; 10 bases agree with TRBD1. This CDR3 comprises 15 residues. Germline CDR1 is MNHEY and CDR2 is SMNVEV (reference sequence). Trimming removed 3 bases from V and 8 bases from J; junction bases left unmatched: 6. The CDR3 reads CASSFWDRGNEKLFF. The CDR3 DNA follows: TGTGCCAGCAGTTTTTGGGACAGGGGCAACGAAAAACTGTTTTTT.

The chain carries TRBV28 and TRBJ2-7, with TRBD1 as a possible D gene (5 bases). This CDR3 has 15 residues. With 1 base removed from V and 0 bases from J, the gap between germline ends came to 10 bases. Germline V lookup: CDR1 MDHEN, CDR2 SYDVKM. The CDR3 coding sequence is TGTGCCAGCAGTTTATTGTGGCAGGGCTCCTACGAGCAGTACTTC. Amino acid sequence: CASSLLWQGSYEQYF.

This clone counts as medium-sized. J is TRBJ2-1 and V is TRBV6-6, with D perhaps being TRBD1 or TRBD2 (5 bases each). This CDR3 is built from 14 residues. Per germline, CDR1 MNHNY and CDR2 SVGAGI (reference sequence). The V gene lost 5 bases and the J gene lost 0 bases, with 8 bases spanning the gap. The CDR3 sequence is CASSGGDSYNEQFF. As DNA, the CDR3 is TGTGCCAGCAGTGGGGGAGACTCCTACAATGAGCAGTTCTTC.

V is TRBV27 and J is TRBJ2-7; D could derive from TRBD1 or TRBD2 (5 bases each). The germline CDR1 and CDR2 sequences are MNHEY and SMNVEV (reference sequence). The CDR3 is 14 residues long. The V end lost 7 bases, the J end lost 2 bases, and 15 bases lay between the germline ends. CDR3 sequence (DNA): TGTGCCAGCAAGCCGGGACGGCACCCCTACGAGCAGTACTTC. It yields the protein CASKPGRHPYEQYF.

The V call is TRBV9, the J call TRBJ1-2; 12 nucleotides align to TRBD1. V lost 4 bases to trimming and J lost 2 bases; unmatched junction nucleotides: 6. The CDR3 contains 16 residues. Germline CDR1 reads SGDLS; CDR2 reads YYNGEE. The DNA of the CDR3 is TGTGCCAGCAGCCCCGCCGGGACAGGGGGCAACTATGGCTACACCTTC. The encoded protein is CASSPAGTGGNYGYTF.

The rearrangement joins TRBV5-6 to TRBJ2-5; D is perhaps TRBD1 or TRBD2 (5 bases each). V was trimmed by 3 bases and J by 4 bases, leaving 19 bases between them. The CDR3 sequence is 16 residues long. Germline V lookup: CDR1 SGHDT, CDR2 YYEEEE. The CDR3 DNA follows: TGTGCCAGCAGCTCGGGACGGTTGATTGTACGAGAGACCCAGTACTTC. Translation: CASSSGRLIVRETQYF.

V usage is TRBV30 and J usage is TRBJ1-5, with TRBD1 identical over 7 bases. V lost 5 bases, J lost 7 bases, and 5 bases stayed unmatched. The CDR3 totals 12 residues. Germline CDR1 and CDR2: GTSNPN and SVGIG (reference sequence). The DNA for the CDR3 is TGTGCCTGGGGCTCAGGGGGACAGCCCCAGCATTTT. It encodes CAWGSGGQPQHF.

This clone was seen once. The V call is TRBV4-2, the J call TRBJ2-5; D unclear. V was cut by 0 bases and J by 11 bases, with 10 bases left in between. There are 12 residues in the CDR3. The germline CDR1 and CDR2 sequences are LGHNA and YNFKEQ. The CDR3 sequence: CASSQDNLGQYF. In DNA form, the CDR3 reads TGTGCCAGCAGCCAAGATAACCTAGGACAGTACTTC.

This rearrangement joins TRBV28 to TRBJ2-2; D is perhaps TRBD2 (5 bases). Germline V gives CDR1 MDHEN, CDR2 SYDVKM. Trimming shortened V by 1 base and J by 6 bases, and 9 bases separated the two germline ends. The CDR3 extends over 14 amino acids. CDR3 sequence: CASSLFSDSGELFF. DNA of the CDR3: TGTGCCAGCAGTTTATTTTCGGACTCCGGGGAGCTGTTTTTT.

Only one count was recorded for this clone. The J gene is TRBJ1-5, the V gene TRBV28, with a tentative D call TRBD1 (6 bases). V lost 6 bases, J lost 4 bases, and 16 bases lay in between. CDR3 length: 15 residues. Germline V lookup: CDR1 MDHEN, CDR2 SYDVKM. The CDR3 DNA follows: TGTGCCAGCAGCCCCGGGGGGGCTCGGAATCAGCCCCAGCATTTT. It encodes CASSPGGARNQPQHF.

The chain is built from TRBV25-1 and TRBJ2-5, with D possibly being TRBD1 (6 bases). This CDR3 has 13 amino acids. Germline-derived CDR1 and CDR2 are MGHDK and SYGVNS. V shed 1 base and J shed 7 bases, with 10 bases lying between them. The chain's CDR3 is CASSEWGQGTQYF. The CDR3 DNA is TGTGCCAGCAGTGAATGGGGGCAGGGGACCCAGTACTTC. The full variable domain, with the rest looked up from reference TRBV25-1 and TRBJ2-5, is EADIYQTPRYLVIGTGKKITLECSQTMGHDKMYWYQQDPGMELHLIHYSYGVNSTEKGDLSSESTVSRIRTEHFPLTLESARPSHTSQYLCASSEWGQGTQYFGPGTRLLVL.

The rearrangement joins TRBV19 to TRBJ2-5; TRBD2 matches 10 bases. The length of the CDR3 is 17 residues. V shed 4 bases, J shed 5 bases, and the junction held 13 bases outside the gene matches. Germline lookup yields CDR1 LNHDA and CDR2 SQIVND (reference sequence). The DNA for the CDR3 is TGTGCCAGTAGTACGCGCGGACTAGCGGAACTGGGGGAGACCCAGTACTTC. This gives the protein CASSTRGLAELGETQYF. The entire variable domain, with the rest obtained from reference TRBV19 and TRBJ2-5, is as follows: DGGITQSPKYLFRKEGQNVTLSCEQNLNHDAMYWYRQDPGQGLRLIYYSQIVNDFQKGDIAEGYSVSREKKESFPLTVTSAQKNPTAFYLCASSTRGLAELGETQYFGPGTRLLVL.